This T cell receptor (beta chain) appears in the sequencing data of a study of T-cell reconstitution after alpha-beta-depleted transplantation in children. Study results and caveats: Newly produced T cells mostly provided counts and TCRbeta diversity after one year, as hyperexpanded clones declined. In some patients, recipient T cells and intrathymic progenitors surviving conditioning explained high day-60 diversity. Several hundred expanded graft clones reportedly supplied alpha-beta T cells about two months after transplant.

The TCRbeta library incorporated unique molecular identifiers. MiXCR, applied by TCRdb to the PCR reads, yields one record per CDR3 protein. The repertoire holds 220,000 or so distinct CDR3 sequences, roughly 8.2% seen once, with 6% to 7% in the top ten. In the case of this clonotype: Antigen specificity is unknown.

This TCR derives from a male patient between 5 and 17 years old who had a stem cell transplant for acute lymphoblastic leukemia, so the T cells may come from the graft donor. Source: PBMCs, mostly from graft donor cells, taken 180 days after TCRalphabeta/CD19-depleted stem cell transplant.

The CDR3 region is CSARVPRALGETQYF. DNA of the CDR3: TGCAGTGCTAGAGTACCTCGGGCCCTCGGGGAGACCCAGTACTTC. The gene calls are TRBV20-1 and TRBJ2-5, with D unclear. Germline CDR1 and CDR2: DFQATT and SNEGSKA (reference sequence). V gave up 1 base and J gave up 5 bases, with 17 bases separating them. This CDR3 is 15 amino acids long.